A single sample gave rise to the 3 T cell receptor beta chains below, sequenced in a study of T cell responses to AZD1222 COVID-19 vaccine. The assay was immunoSEQ multiplex PCR, and TCRdb's table has in-frame clones only and misses some. The data show nearly 200,000 clones, over 85% seen once. Sequences were derived from peripheral blood, sampled 28 days after the second AZD1222 dose. Receptor source: an adult who received the AZD1222 COVID-19 vaccine.

The genes are TRBV7-6 and TRBJ1-1, with D unresolved. This CDR3 is 14 amino acids long. Per the germline V gene, CDR1 is SGHVS and CDR2 is FNYEAQ. The ends were cut back, 4 bases at V and 2 bases at J, with 11 bases in the middle. This chain's CDR3 is CASSSQEVNTEAFF. DNA for the CDR3: TGTGCCAGCAGCTCCCAGGAGGTTAACACTGAAGCTTTCTTT.

The chain has TRBV7-2 and TRBJ2-4, with D perhaps being TRBD1 or TRBD2 (5 bases each). The CDR3 is 19 residues long. V shed 1 base and J shed 1 base, with 20 bases lying between them. Germline V CDR1 and CDR2: SGHTA, FQGNSA. The CDR3 loop is CASSLGSGDPFLAKNIQYF. The CDR3 nucleotides are TGTGCCAGCAGCTTAGGATCCGGGGACCCCTTCTTGGCCAAAAACATTCAGTACTTC. Drawing the rest from reference TRBV7-2 and TRBJ2-4, the complete variable domain is GAGVSQSPSNKVTEKGKDVELRCDPISGHTALYWYRQSLGQGLEFLIYFQGNSAPDKSGLPSDRFSAERTGGSVSTLTIQRTQQEDSAVYLCASSLGSGDPFLAKNIQYFGAGTRLSVL.

This chain joins TRBV7-3 and TRBJ2-1; weak D call: TRBD2 (6 bases). Germline CDR1 SGHTA, CDR2 FQGTGA. The V and J ends lost 4 bases and 7 bases respectively, with 17 bases between them. The length of the CDR3 is 15 residues. The CDR3 nucleotides read TGTGCCAGCAGCTCCACCGGAGGGCGGGCGAATGAGCAGTTCTTC. Amino acid sequence: CASSSTGGRANEQFF. Full variable domain (missing parts from reference TRBV7-3 and TRBJ2-1): GAGVSQTPSNKVTEKGKYVELRCDPISGHTALYWYRQSLGQGPEFLIYFQGTGAADDSGLPNDRFFAVRPEGSVSTLKIQRTERGDSAVYLCASSSTGGRANEQFFGPGTRLTVL.